A single sample is the source of the 20 T cell receptor beta chains below, sequenced in a study of TIL therapy for anti-PD-1-resistant metastatic lung cancer. The time point here: pre-treatment sample, taken before nivolumab and TIL therapy. Sequencing used immunoSEQ v3. Some clones are missing from TCRdb's copy, which holds only in-frame ones; the method was immunoSEQ multiplex PCR. The data contain 40,000 to 60,000 clones, 79% of them seen just once; the ten biggest clones take up under 5.5%. The sample in question was blood, obtained at baseline. The receptors were sampled from a woman aged 30-79 years with non-small cell lung cancer.

This chain joins TRBV7-3 and TRBJ1-1, with 7 bases that match TRBD1. Losses at the gene ends were 5 bases for V and 7 bases for J; bases not matched to a gene: 10. This CDR3 is built from 14 residues. CDR1 is SGHTA and CDR2 is FQGTGA in the germline V gene. The CDR3 bases are TGTGCCAGCAGCCCACGACAGGGCTCCCTTGAAGCTTTCTTT. This codes for CASSPRQGSLEAFF.

This sequence joins TRBV5-4 and TRBJ2-3; a possible D gene is TRBD1 (8 bases). This CDR3 region has 17 residues. From germline, CDR1 is SGHNT and CDR2 YYREEE (reference sequence). Deletions cut 4 bases from V and 0 bases from J, with 18 bases between. CDR3 nucleotide sequence: TGTGCCAGCAGCCAGGGGGCTAGCGGAGACAGCACAGATACGCAGTATTTT. It codes for CASSQGASGDSTDTQYF.

V is TRBV11-2 and J is TRBJ2-2; 7 nucleotides agree with TRBD1. Trimming took 5 bases from V and 5 from J; bases not matched to a gene: 11. The CDR3 is 16 amino acids. Germline V gene lookup returns CDR1 SGHAT and CDR2 FQNNGV. The CDR3 protein is CASSTMGQTITGELFF. CDR3 nucleotides: TGTGCCAGCAGCACTATGGGACAGACGATAACCGGGGAGCTGTTTTTT. Full variable domain (rest looked up from reference TRBV11-2 and TRBJ2-2): EAGVAQSPRYKIIEKRQSVAFWCNPISGHATLYWYQQILGQGPKLLIQFQNNGVVDDSQLPKDRFSAERLKGVDSTLKIQPAKLEDSAVYLCASSTMGQTITGELFFGEGSRLTVL.

This clone has more than one count but fewer than ten. The V and J genes are TRBV11-2 and TRBJ1-2; the D is unclear. The CDR3 runs to 15 residues. Germline assignment: CDR1 SGHAT and CDR2 FQNNGV. Trimming left V 2 bases short and J 0 bases short, with 10 bases between. In nucleotides, the CDR3 is TGTGCCAGCAGCTTAAGTAGCAGCGCTAACTATGGCTACACCTTC. It is translated as CASSLSSSANYGYTF.

V is TRBV18 and J is TRBJ2-6; D is uncertain. Between the trimmed V and J ends, which lost 4 bases and 0 bases, there was a span of 7 bases. The CDR3 totals 15 residues. Germline V lookup: CDR1 KGHSH, CDR2 LQKENI. The CDR3 protein is CASSLVGSGANVLTF. CDR3 bases: TGTGCCAGCTCACTGGTCGGCTCTGGGGCCAACGTCCTGACTTTC.

The V and J genes are TRBV11-2 and TRBJ2-2; D assignment may be TRBD1 or TRBD2 (7 bases each). CDR1 is SGHAT and CDR2 is FQNNGV in the germline V gene. The CDR3 has 13 amino acids. Trimming left V 9 bases short and J 5 bases short, with 13 bases between. The CDR3 sequence is CARGRGRTGELFF. CDR3 nucleotide sequence: TGTGCCAGAGGGAGGGGGCGTACCGGGGAGCTGTTTTTT.

The genes are TRBV5-6 and TRBJ2-7, with D possibly being TRBD2 (6 bases). The CDR3 is 13 amino acids. CDR1 is SGHDT and CDR2 is YYEEEE in the germline V gene. Trimming pared 4 bases from V and 4 bases from J, leaving 12 bases between. CDR3 nucleotide sequence: TGTGCCAGCAGCCGTGGGGGGTCTTACGAGCAGTACTTC. It specifies CASSRGGSYEQYF.

This clone was counted only a few times. J is TRBJ1-2 and V is TRBV11-2; unclear D gene. Trimming took off 7 bases at V and 8 bases at J, with 14 bases between the two ends. Germline values: CDR1 SGHAT, CDR2 FQNNGV. The CDR3 is 12 amino acids. The DNA for the CDR3 is TGTGCCAGCACCAGAGGGCGGGAAGGCTACACCTTC. It specifies CASTRGREGYTF. Full variable domain (rest looked up from reference TRBV11-2 and TRBJ1-2): EAGVAQSPRYKIIEKRQSVAFWCNPISGHATLYWYQQILGQGPKLLIQFQNNGVVDDSQLPKDRFSAERLKGVDSTLKIQPAKLEDSAVYLCASTRGREGYTFGSGTRLTVV.

The genes are TRBV7-9 and TRBJ2-2; no definite D call. V lost 2 bases to trimming and J lost 0 bases, with 7 bases between them. This CDR3 has 15 amino acids. CDR1 and CDR2 (germline): SEHNR, FQNEAQ (reference sequence). CDR3 sequence reads: CASSLLSANTGELFF. The CDR3 DNA is TGTGCCAGCAGCTTACTCTCAGCGAACACCGGGGAGCTGTTTTTT.

The V call is TRBV11-2, the J call TRBJ2-4; D ambiguous. The CDR3 is 13 amino acids. Germline V gene lookup returns CDR1 SGHAT and CDR2 FQNNGV. The ends were cut back, 1 base at V and 10 bases at J, with 11 bases in the middle. Here the CDR3 reads CASSLGRVGIQYF. The CDR3 nucleotides are TGTGCCAGCAGCTTAGGACGGGTCGGAATTCAGTACTTC.

The chain links TRBV25-1 to TRBJ2-3, with D perhaps being TRBD1 or TRBD2 (5 bases each). In germline, CDR1 is MGHDK, CDR2 SYGVNS. This CDR3 region has 15 residues. The ends were cut back, 3 bases at V and 2 bases at J, with 12 bases in the middle. CDR3 DNA sequence: TGTGCCAGCAGTGACTTGGGACCCGACACAGATACGCAGTATTTT. The encoded protein is CASSDLGPDTDTQYF.

This chain connects TRBV5-1 to TRBJ1-1; D gene ambiguous. The CDR3 contains 13 residues. The germline V and J ends were trimmed by 2 bases and 4 bases, with 9 bases remaining between them. Germline-derived CDR1 and CDR2 are SGHRS and YFSETQ. DNA for the CDR3: TGCGCCAGCAGCTTACGGGAGAGCACTGAAGCTTTCTTT. Protein product: CASSLRESTEAFF.

The V gene is TRBV5-4, the J gene TRBJ2-5; 8 nucleotides agree with TRBD2. The CDR3 is 13 residues long. Germline assignment: CDR1 SGHNT and CDR2 YYREEE (reference sequence). V dropped 4 bases and J dropped 5; count of bases not matched to a gene: 4. In DNA form, the CDR3 reads TGTGCCAGCAGCCCCGGCGGGGGGGAGACCCAGTACTTC. Protein product: CASSPGGGETQYF.

The chain links TRBV19 to TRBJ2-7, with 11 bases matching TRBD1. The V gene's germline CDR1 is LNHDA and CDR2 SQIVND (reference sequence). J was trimmed by 3 bases and V by 1 base; bases with no gene match: 5. There are 16 residues in the CDR3. The CDR3 loop is CASSIGPGQGVYEQYF. The CDR3 coding sequence is TGTGCCAGTAGTATAGGGCCGGGACAGGGGGTCTACGAGCAGTACTTC.

The rearrangement joins TRBV18 to TRBJ2-6; D uncertain. This CDR3 has 16 amino acids. The V gene lost 6 bases and the J gene lost 0 bases, with 12 bases spanning the gap. Germline lookup yields CDR1 KGHSH and CDR2 LQKENI. This CDR3 reads CASSHNVYSGANVLTF. The CDR3 DNA reads TGTGCCAGCTCCCACAATGTTTACTCTGGGGCCAACGTCCTGACTTTC.

This rearrangement joins TRBV2 to TRBJ1-2; 12 nucleotides align to TRBD1. Germline CDR1 SNHLY, CDR2 FYNNEI. This CDR3 spans 14 amino acids. V lost 9 bases and J lost 8; bases outside the gene matches: 10. CDR3 DNA sequence: TGTGCCAGTTACACGGGACAGGGGGCGAGGGGCTACACCTTC. This translates into CASYTGQGARGYTF.

This clone has a single count. CDR3 amino acids: CASSPGQPGTGELFF. The CDR3 DNA is TGTGCCAGCAGTCCGGGACAACCCGGCACCGGGGAGCTGTTTTTT. The chain uses TRBV6-4 and TRBJ2-2; D possibly corresponds to TRBD1 (6 bases). Trimming shortened V by 5 bases and J by 4 bases, and 14 bases separated the two germline ends. This CDR3 spans 15 amino acids. CDR1 and CDR2 (germline): MRHNA, SNTAGT.

The chain is built from TRBV4-1 and TRBJ1-1, with D perhaps TRBD1 (5 bases). The V end lost 1 base, the J end lost 8 bases, and 8 bases lay between the germline ends. The CDR3 runs to 12 residues. Germline CDR1 MGHRA, CDR2 YSYEKL. The CDR3 nucleotides read TGCGCCAGCAGCCAAGGGGGCAGGGAAGCTTTCTTT. Its protein is CASSQGGREAFF.

The rearrangement joins TRBV2 to TRBJ2-1, with 13 bases that match TRBD2. The CDR3 covers 15 residues. The V and J ends lost 6 bases and 4 bases, in that order; junction bases with no gene match: 3. Germline CDR1 SNHLY, CDR2 FYNNEI. The DNA of the CDR3 is TGTGCCAGCAGGCCGACTAGCGGGGGGTACAATGAGCAGTTCTTC. It yields the protein CASRPTSGGYNEQFF.

The chain has TRBV6-1 and TRBJ1-2; no clear D gene. V lost 1 base and J lost 4, with 7 bases in between. CDR3 length equals 13 residues. Germline CDR1 MNHNS, CDR2 SASEGT. The CDR3 protein is CASSEVQTYGYTF. The CDR3 DNA reads TGTGCCAGCAGTGAAGTACAGACCTATGGCTACACCTTC.